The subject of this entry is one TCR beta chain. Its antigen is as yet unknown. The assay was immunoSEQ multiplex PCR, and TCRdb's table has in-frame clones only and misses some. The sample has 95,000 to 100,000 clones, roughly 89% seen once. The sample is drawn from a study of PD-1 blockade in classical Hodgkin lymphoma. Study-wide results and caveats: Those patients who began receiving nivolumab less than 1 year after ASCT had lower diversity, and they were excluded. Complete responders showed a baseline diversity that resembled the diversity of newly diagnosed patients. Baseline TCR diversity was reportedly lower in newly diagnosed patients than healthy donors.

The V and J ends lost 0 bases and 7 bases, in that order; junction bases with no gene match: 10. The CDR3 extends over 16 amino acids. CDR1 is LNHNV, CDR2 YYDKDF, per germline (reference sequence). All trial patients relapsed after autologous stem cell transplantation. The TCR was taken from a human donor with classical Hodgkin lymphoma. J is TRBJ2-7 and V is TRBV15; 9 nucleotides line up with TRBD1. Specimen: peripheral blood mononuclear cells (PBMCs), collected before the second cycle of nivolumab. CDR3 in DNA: TGTGCCACCAGCAGAGATAAAGGGACAGGGTTAGGTGAGCAGTACTTC. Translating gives CATSRDKGTGLGEQYF.